This TCR beta chain was sequenced during a study of spatial heterogeneity in lung cancer. Study-wide context: The donors, fewer than 95 patients with untreated early-stage non-small cell lung cancer, provided the samples. The average appearance count of each unique TCR and UMI combination in raw reads was more than 9.5.

V dropped 8 bases and J dropped 3 bases, with 13 bases sitting between them. CDR3 length: 12 residues. CDR1 is SQVTM, CDR2 ANQGSEA, per germline. Time point indicated: blood at routine non-recurrence follow-up after resection. No cells were sorted before sequencing. The whole RNA sequenced was extracted from tumor, nontumor lung or frozen PBMC. TCR cDNA molecules were tagged individually, and each one carried a unique molecular identifier. Each CDR3 protein is one row after TCRdb ran MiXCR on the 5' RACE reads. This sample has 35,000 to 45,000 distinct CDR3 sequences; roughly 8% occur once, and the top ten carry 9.4%. This clonotype was detected ten times or more.

The sample consisted of PBMCs, taken at follow-up. The chain is built from TRBV29-1 and TRBJ2-5; possibly TRBD2 for D (6 bases). The clonotype was recovered from a male donor with early-stage non-small cell lung cancer. The CDR3 DNA follows: TGCAGCACGCGGGACTTTGAAGAGACCCAGTACTTC. This sequence encodes CSTRDFEETQYF.